This paragraph covers one TCR beta chain sequence. Its antigen is not identified. A read error may account for a junction end that differs from germline. Thyroid surgery was preceded by no treatment in any patient. CDR3 length: 15 amino acids. Germline assignment: CDR1 WSHSY and CDR2 SAAADI. Source study methods: Across clinicopathological groups, CDR3 differences served as the basis for building a distant-metastasis classifier for papillary thyroid cancer. TCRdb reanalyzed the PCR reads with MiXCR. These V and J calls are TCRdb output, not the study's own analysis. This table has tens of thousands of clones, 20% appearing once. The data were obtained in a study of metastatic and nonmetastatic thyroid tumors. The study's findings and limits: Benign nodules reportedly had significantly lower TCR beta diversity than malignant thyroid tumors in blood and tumor.

Sequencing input: adjacent normal tissue. The rearrangement uses TRBV10-2 and TRBJ2-3; possibly TRBD2 for D (6 bases). This TCR was recovered from a female donor with papillary thyroid cancer or a benign thyroid nodule (not recorded which). Some clones in this sample may be carry-over from other donors' samples. In nucleotides, the CDR3 is TGCGCCAGCAGTTTACTAGCCGGAGTTACAGATACGCAGGATTTT. Translation gives CASSLLAGVTDTQDF.